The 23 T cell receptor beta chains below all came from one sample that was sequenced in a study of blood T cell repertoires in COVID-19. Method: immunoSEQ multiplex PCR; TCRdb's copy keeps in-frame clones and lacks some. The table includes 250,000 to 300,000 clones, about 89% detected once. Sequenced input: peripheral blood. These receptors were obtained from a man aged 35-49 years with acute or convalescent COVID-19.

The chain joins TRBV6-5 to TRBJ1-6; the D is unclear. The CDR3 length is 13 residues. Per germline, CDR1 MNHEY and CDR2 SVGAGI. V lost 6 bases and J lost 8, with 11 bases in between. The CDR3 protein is CASRAGGDSPLHF. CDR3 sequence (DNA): TGTGCCAGCAGGGCCGGCGGAGATTCACCCCTCCACTTT.

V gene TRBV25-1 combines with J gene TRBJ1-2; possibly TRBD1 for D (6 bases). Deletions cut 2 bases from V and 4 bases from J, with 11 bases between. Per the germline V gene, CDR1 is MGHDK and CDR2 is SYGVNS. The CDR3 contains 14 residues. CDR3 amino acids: CASSEDTGFYGYTF. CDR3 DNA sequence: TGTGCCAGCAGTGAAGACACAGGGTTCTATGGCTACACCTTC.

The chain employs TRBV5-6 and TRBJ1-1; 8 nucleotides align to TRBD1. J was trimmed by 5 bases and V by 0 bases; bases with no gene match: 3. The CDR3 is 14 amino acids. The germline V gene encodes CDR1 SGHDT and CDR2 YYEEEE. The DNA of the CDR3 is TGTGCCAGCAGCTTGGCCTACAGGGGGACTGAAGCTTTCTTT. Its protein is CASSLAYRGTEAFF. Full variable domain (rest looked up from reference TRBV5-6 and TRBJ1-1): DAGVTQSPTHLIKTRGQQVTLRCSPKSGHDTVSWYQQALGQGPQFIFQYYEEEERQRGNFPDRFSGHQFPNYSSELNVNALLLGDSALYLCASSLAYRGTEAFFGQGTRLTVV.

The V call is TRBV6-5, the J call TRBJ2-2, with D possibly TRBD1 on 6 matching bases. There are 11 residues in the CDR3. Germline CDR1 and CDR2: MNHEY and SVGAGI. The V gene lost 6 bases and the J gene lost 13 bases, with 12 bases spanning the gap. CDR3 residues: CASSPGERLFF. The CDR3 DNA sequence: TGTGCCAGCAGCCCAGGGGAGAGGCTGTTTTTT.

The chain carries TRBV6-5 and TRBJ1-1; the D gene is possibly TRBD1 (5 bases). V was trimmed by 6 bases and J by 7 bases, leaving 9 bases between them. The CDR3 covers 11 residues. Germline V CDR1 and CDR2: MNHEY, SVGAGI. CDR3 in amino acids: CASRSGDEAFF. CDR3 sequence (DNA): TGTGCCAGCAGGTCGGGGGATGAAGCTTTCTTT.

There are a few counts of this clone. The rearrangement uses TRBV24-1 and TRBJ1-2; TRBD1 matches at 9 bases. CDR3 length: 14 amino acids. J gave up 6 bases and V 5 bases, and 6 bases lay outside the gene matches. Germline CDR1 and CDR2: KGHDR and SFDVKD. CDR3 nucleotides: TGTGCCACCAGTGGGGGGGACAGGGTGCATGGCTACACCTTC. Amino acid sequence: CATSGGDRVHGYTF.

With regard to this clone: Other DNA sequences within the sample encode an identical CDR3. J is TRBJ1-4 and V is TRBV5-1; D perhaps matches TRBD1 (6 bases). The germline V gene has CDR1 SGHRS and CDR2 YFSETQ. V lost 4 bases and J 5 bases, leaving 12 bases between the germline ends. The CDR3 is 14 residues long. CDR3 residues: CASSPGQPNEKLFF. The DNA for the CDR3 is TGCGCCAGCAGCCCCGGACAGCCAAATGAAAAACTGTTTTTT.

CDR3: CAIKTEAEKLFF. The CDR3 DNA sequence: TGTGCCATCAAGACAGAGGCTGAAAAACTGTTTTTT. The V call is TRBV10-3, the J call TRBJ1-4, with D possibly being TRBD1 (5 bases). Looked up from germline, CDR1 is ENHRY and CDR2 is SYGVKD. V was clipped by 7 bases and J by 7 bases, with 10 bases between them. The CDR3 loop spans 12 amino acids.

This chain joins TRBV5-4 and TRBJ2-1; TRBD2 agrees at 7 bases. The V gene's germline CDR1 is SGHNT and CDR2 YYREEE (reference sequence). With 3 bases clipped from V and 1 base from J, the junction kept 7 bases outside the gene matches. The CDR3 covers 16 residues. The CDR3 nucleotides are TGTGCCAGCAGCTGGGGGGGGGACTCTTCCTACAATGAGCAGTTCTTC. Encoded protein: CASSWGGDSSYNEQFF.

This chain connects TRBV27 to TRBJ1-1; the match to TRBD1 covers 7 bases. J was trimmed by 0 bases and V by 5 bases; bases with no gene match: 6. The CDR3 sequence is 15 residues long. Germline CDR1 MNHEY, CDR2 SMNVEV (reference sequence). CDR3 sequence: CASSLTGALNTEAFF. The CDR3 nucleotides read TGTGCCAGCAGTCTCACAGGGGCCTTGAACACTGAAGCTTTCTTT.

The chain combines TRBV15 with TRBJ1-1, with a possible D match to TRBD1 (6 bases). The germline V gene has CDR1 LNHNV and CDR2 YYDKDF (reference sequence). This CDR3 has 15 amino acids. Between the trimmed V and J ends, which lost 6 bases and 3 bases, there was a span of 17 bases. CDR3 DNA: TGTGCCACCAGATCGCCGGAGGACAGCCACACTGAAGCTTTCTTT. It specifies CATRSPEDSHTEAFF.

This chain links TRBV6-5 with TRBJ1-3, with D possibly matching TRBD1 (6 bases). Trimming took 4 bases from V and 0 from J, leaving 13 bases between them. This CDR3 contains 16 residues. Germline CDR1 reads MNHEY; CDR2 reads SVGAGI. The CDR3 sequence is CASSFDTGSSGNTIYF. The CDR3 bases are TGTGCCAGCAGTTTTGACACAGGGTCCTCTGGAAACACCATATATTTT.

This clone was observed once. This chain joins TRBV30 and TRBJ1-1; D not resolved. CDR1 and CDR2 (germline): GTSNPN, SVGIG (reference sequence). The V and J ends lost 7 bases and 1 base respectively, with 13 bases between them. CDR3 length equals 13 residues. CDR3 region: CALLSNPNTEAFF. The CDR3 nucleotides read TGTGCCTTGTTGAGCAACCCGAACACTGAAGCTTTCTTT.

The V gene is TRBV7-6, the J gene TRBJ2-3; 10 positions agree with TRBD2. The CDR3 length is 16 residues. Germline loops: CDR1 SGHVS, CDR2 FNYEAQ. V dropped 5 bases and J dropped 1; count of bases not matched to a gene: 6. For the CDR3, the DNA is TGTGCCAGCAGCCAACGAGCGGGGGGGGGCACAGATACGCAGTATTTT. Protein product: CASSQRAGGGTDTQYF. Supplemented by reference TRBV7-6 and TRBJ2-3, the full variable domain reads GAGVSQSPRYKVTKRGQDVALRCDPISGHVSLYWYRQALGQGPEFLTYFNYEAQQDKSGLPNDRFSAERPEGSISTLTIQRTEQRDSAMYRCASSQRAGGGTDTQYFGPGTRLTVL.

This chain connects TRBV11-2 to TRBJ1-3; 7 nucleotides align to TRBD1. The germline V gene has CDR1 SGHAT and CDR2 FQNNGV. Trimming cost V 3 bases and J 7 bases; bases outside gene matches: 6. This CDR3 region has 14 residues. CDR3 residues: CASSFSTGANTIYF. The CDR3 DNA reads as TGTGCCAGCAGCTTTTCTACAGGGGCTAACACCATATATTTT.

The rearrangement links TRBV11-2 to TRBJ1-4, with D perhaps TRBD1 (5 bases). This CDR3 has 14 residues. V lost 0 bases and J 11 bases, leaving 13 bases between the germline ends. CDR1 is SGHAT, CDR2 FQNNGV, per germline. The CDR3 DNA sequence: TGTGCCAGCAGCTTAGATATGCTTCAGGGTAAACTGTTTTTT. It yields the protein CASSLDMLQGKLFF.

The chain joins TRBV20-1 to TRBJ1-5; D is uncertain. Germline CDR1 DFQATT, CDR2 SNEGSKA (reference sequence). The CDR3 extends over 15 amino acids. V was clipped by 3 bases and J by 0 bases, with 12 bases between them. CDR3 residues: CSASRVRHSNQPQHF. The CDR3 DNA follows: TGCAGTGCTAGTCGTGTCAGACATAGCAATCAGCCCCAGCATTTT.

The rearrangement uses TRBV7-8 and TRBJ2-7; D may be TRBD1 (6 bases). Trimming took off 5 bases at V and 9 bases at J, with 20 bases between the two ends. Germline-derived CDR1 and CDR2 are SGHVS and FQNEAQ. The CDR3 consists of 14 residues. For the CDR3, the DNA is TGTGCCAGCAGCCCTTTCCAAACAGGGAAGGCGCAGTACTTC. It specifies CASSPFQTGKAQYF.

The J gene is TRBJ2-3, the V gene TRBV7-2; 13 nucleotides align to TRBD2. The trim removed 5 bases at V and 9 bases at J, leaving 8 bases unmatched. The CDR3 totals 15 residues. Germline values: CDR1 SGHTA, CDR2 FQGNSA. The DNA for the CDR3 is TGTGCCAGCAGCAAAACCGGGACTAGCGGGGACACGCAGTATTTT. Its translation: CASSKTGTSGDTQYF.

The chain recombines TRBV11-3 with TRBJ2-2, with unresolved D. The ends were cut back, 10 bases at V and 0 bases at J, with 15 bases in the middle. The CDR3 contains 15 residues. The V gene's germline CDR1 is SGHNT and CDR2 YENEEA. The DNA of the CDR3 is TGTGCCACCAAGCTTACTTCTACGAACACCGGGGAGCTGTTTTTT. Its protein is CATKLTSTNTGELFF. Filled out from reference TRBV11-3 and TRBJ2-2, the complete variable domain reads EAGVVQSPRYKIIEKKQPVAFWCNPISGHNTLYWYLQNLGQGPELLIRYENEEAVDDSQLPKDRFSAERLKGVDSTLKIQPAELGDSAVYLCATKLTSTNTGELFFGEGSRLTVL.

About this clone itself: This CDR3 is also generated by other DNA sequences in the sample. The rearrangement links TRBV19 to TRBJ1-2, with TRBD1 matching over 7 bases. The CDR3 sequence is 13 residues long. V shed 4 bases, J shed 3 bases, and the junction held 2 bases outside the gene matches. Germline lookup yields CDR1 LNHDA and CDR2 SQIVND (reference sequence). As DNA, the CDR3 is TGTGCCAGTAGTAGGCAGGGGGACTATGGCTACACCTTC. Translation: CASSRQGDYGYTF.

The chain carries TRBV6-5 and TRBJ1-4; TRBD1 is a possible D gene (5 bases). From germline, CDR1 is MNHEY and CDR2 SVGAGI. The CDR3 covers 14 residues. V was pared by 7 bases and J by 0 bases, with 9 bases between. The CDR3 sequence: CASTSRATNEKLFF. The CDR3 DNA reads TGTGCCAGCACGAGCAGGGCAACTAATGAAAAACTGTTTTTT.

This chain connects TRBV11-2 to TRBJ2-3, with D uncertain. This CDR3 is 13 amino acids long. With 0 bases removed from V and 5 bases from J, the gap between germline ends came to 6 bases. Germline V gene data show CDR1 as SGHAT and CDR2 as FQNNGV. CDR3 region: CASSLDRGDTQYF. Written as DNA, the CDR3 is TGTGCCAGCAGCTTAGATAGAGGAGATACGCAGTATTTT.